This TCR beta chain was recorded in a study of T cell repertoires in cytomegalovirus infection. Germline assignment: CDR1 SGHDT and CDR2 YYEEEE. V was pared by 4 bases and J by 6 bases, with 8 bases of the junction left unmatched. The CDR3 length is 15 residues. Concerning this clonotype itself: Its antigen is still unknown.

Study-wide results and caveats: Frequencies of public TCR beta families were cumulated, and this identified carriers of CMV plus the relevant HLA.

TCRdb reprocessed the reads via MiXCR and lists one record per CDR3 protein. The sample has about 920,000 distinct CDR3 sequences, more than 25% seen once; the top ten hold about 14%. This chain links TRBV5-6 with TRBJ1-5, with 9 bases lining up with TRBD1. The sequence derives from a human donor in good health (CMV status not recorded). Some clones in this sample may be carry-over from other donors' samples. Sequencing was performed on cultured CD8+ T cells from PBMCs, taken from culture after CMV antigen stimulation. The CDR3 reads CASSPAGQGSQPQHF. The CDR3 nucleotides are TGTGCCAGCAGCCCCGCAGGACAGGGGTCTCAGCCCCAGCATTTT.